A single sample is the source of the 20 T cell receptor beta chains below, sequenced in a study of beta chain features in type 1 diabetes. Study results and caveats: Shorter TCRB CDR3s, moderately but significantly so, marked every one of the four CD4+ subsets in Type 1 diabetes patients.

What was sequenced were expressed TCRB transcripts, since all of the isolated RNA had been reverse transcribed. Libraries were prepared by immunoSEQ multiplex PCR; TCRdb keeps only in-frame clonotypes and omits some of them. The sample has about 180,000 clones; 7.8% are singletons. What these receptors recognize is not known. The source material was central memory CD4+ T cells from blood. Receptors originate from a woman aged 40 to 50 with type 1 diabetes.

This clone came up a few times. The chain combines TRBV14 with TRBJ2-7, with TRBD2 matching 8 bases. The CDR3 loop spans 14 amino acids. CDR1 is SGHDN, CDR2 FVKESK, per germline. The junction had 4 bases not matched to a gene; V was cut back by 1 base and J by 5 bases. CDR3 loop: CASSQVGLANEQYF. As DNA, the CDR3 is TGTGCCAGCAGCCAAGTTGGACTAGCCAACGAGCAGTACTTC.

This clone has a handful of counts. The CDR3 region has the DNA TGTGCCAGCAGTTGGCCCCGACAGTATTTT. Translated, it gives CASSWPRQYF. The chain employs TRBV6-5 and TRBJ2-3; D ambiguous. This CDR3 has 10 residues. Germline assignment: CDR1 MNHEY and CDR2 SVGAGI. Trimming removed 4 bases at V and 12 bases at J, with 8 bases between.

The gene calls are TRBV29-1 and TRBJ2-1; possible D gene TRBD2, 6 bases. Trimming pared 7 bases from V and 4 bases from J, leaving 14 bases between. Germline loops: CDR1 SQVTM, CDR2 ANQGSEA. The CDR3 contains 13 residues. Here the CDR3 DNA reads TGCAGCGCCTTGGGGGGAGCGTACAATGAGCAGTTCTTC. This translates into CSALGGAYNEQFF.

Ten or more counts support this clone. V gene TRBV10-3 combines with J gene TRBJ1-1; D remains unclear. Germline CDR1 is ENHRY and CDR2 is SYGVKD. The CDR3 length is 12 residues. V was clipped by 4 bases and J by 3 bases, with 6 bases between them. Here the CDR3 reads CAISGRDTEAFF. DNA for the CDR3: TGTGCCATCAGTGGAAGAGACACTGAAGCTTTCTTT.

This clone showed up many times. This chain connects TRBV7-2 to TRBJ2-7; 8 bases match TRBD1. The J segment lost 2 bases and the V segment lost 5 bases, leaving 5 bases of the junction unmatched. The CDR3 loop spans 14 amino acids. From germline, CDR1 is SGHTA and CDR2 FQGNSA. The DNA for the CDR3 is TGTGCCAGCAGCCACTCGGGACAGGCCTACGAGCAGTACTTC. Translated, it gives CASSHSGQAYEQYF.

This clone was detected a few times. The V and J genes are TRBV5-1 and TRBJ2-1; 11 bases map to TRBD1. The CDR3 is 17 residues long. V trimming: 0 bases; J trimming: 8 bases; junction bases outside the gene matches: 10. Germline V gives CDR1 SGHRS, CDR2 YFSETQ. The chain's CDR3 is CASSLGGQGAGLDEQFF. The CDR3 DNA sequence: TGCGCCAGCAGCTTGGGAGGACAGGGGGCGGGTTTGGATGAGCAGTTCTTC.

This chain joins TRBV28 and TRBJ1-5; D is ambiguous. The CDR3 covers 17 residues. Per germline, CDR1 MDHEN and CDR2 SYDVKM. Trimming took off 7 bases at V and 2 bases at J, with 21 bases between the two ends. Written as DNA, the CDR3 is TGTGCCAGCATGGTGTCTTCGGGAATTAAGGGCAATCAGCCCCAGCATTTT. It translates to CASMVSSGIKGNQPQHF.

In this sample, this clone turned up a few times. As DNA, the CDR3 is TGTGCCAGCAGTGCCACCGCCGCGGGAGGGCCGGAGACCCAGTACTTC. It translates to CASSATAAGGPETQYF. The chain employs TRBV27 and TRBJ2-5; 9 positions match TRBD2. The CDR3 consists of 16 residues. The germline gives CDR1 MNHEY, CDR2 SMNVEV (reference sequence). V was pared by 5 bases and J by 5 bases, with 12 bases of the junction left unmatched.

V gene TRBV4-3 combines with J gene TRBJ1-1; D is ambiguous. The CDR3 runs to 14 residues. Germline assignment: CDR1 LGHNA and CDR2 YSLEER. V lost 4 bases and J 1 base, leaving 10 bases between the germline ends. CDR3 amino acids: CASSRGGSNTEAFF. Written as DNA, the CDR3 is TGCGCCAGCAGCCGCGGCGGATCGAACACTGAAGCTTTCTTT.

This clone was observed a few times. This rearrangement joins TRBV18 to TRBJ1-2; tentative D call: TRBD1 (6 bases). Between the trimmed V and J ends, which lost 6 bases and 6 bases, there was a span of 14 bases. CDR3 length: 13 residues. Germline V lookup: CDR1 KGHSH, CDR2 LQKENI. The CDR3, as DNA: TGTGCCAGCTCCCCCCGTCCAGGGGATGGCTACACCTTC. It yields the protein CASSPRPGDGYTF.

Turning to this clone: Other DNA sequences in this specimen translate into the identical CDR3. The J gene is TRBJ1-5, the V gene TRBV6-5; 7 positions match TRBD1. Germline trimming cut 2 bases from V and 5 bases from J; bases unmatched to any gene: 3. The CDR3 is 14 residues long. From germline, CDR1 is MNHEY and CDR2 SVGAGI. The CDR3 region is CASSYGRGDQPQHF. In nucleotides, the CDR3 is TGTGCCAGCAGTTACGGCAGGGGGGATCAGCCCCAGCATTTT.

This clone was seen a few times. This chain uses TRBV2 with TRBJ2-1, with 7 bases identical to TRBD2. This CDR3 comprises 15 residues. With V trimmed by 4 bases and J by 1 base, 4 bases remained unmatched. Germline CDR1 SNHLY, CDR2 FYNNEI. Written as DNA, the CDR3 is TGTGCCAGCAGTGGGGCTAGCGGATCCTACAATGAGCAGTTCTTC. Translation gives CASSGASGSYNEQFF.

The chain joins TRBV2 to TRBJ1-6; D is perhaps TRBD1 (5 bases). Germline values: CDR1 SNHLY, CDR2 FYNNEI. V was shortened by 6 bases and J by 7 bases, with 16 bases between the two germline ends. The CDR3 loop spans 15 amino acids. CDR3 nucleotide sequence: TGTGCCAGCAGACCCCGGGGGAGGGAGAATTCACCCCTCCACTTT. This sequence encodes CASRPRGRENSPLHF. Drawing the rest from reference TRBV2 and TRBJ1-6, the complete variable domain is EPEVTQTPSHQVTQMGQEVILRCVPISNHLYFYWYRQILGQKVEFLVSFYNNEISEKSEIFDDQFSVERPDGSNFTLKIRSTKLEDSAMYFCASRPRGRENSPLHFGNGTRLTVT.

The chain links TRBV19 to TRBJ2-2; a weak D match, TRBD2 (6 bases). The V gene lost 0 bases and the J gene lost 7 bases, with 6 bases spanning the gap. Germline V gene data show CDR1 as LNHDA and CDR2 as SQIVND (reference sequence). The CDR3 is 13 amino acids. This CDR3 is CASSIERGGELFF. The CDR3 DNA sequence: TGTGCCAGTAGTATAGAGCGGGGCGGGGAGCTGTTTTTT.

This clone was recorded a few times. The V gene is TRBV30, the J gene TRBJ2-6; D might be TRBD2 (5 bases). This CDR3 region has 15 residues. The V end was cut by 4 bases, the J end by 4 bases, with 14 bases between. Germline V gene sequence: CDR1 GTSNPN, CDR2 SVGIG (reference sequence). The CDR3 loop is CAWKPEGKGANVLTF. CDR3 bases: TGTGCCTGGAAGCCAGAGGGTAAAGGGGCCAACGTCCTGACTTTC.

This clone was counted between two and nine times. The V call is TRBV7-2, the J call TRBJ2-6, with D maybe TRBD2 (6 bases). This CDR3 spans 16 amino acids. Trimming took 5 bases from V and 0 from J, leaving 11 bases between them. Germline V gene lookup returns CDR1 SGHTA and CDR2 FQGNSA. CDR3 coding DNA: TGTGCCAGCAGCATTGGGGGAGGCTCTGGGGCCAACGTCCTGACTTTC. Residues: CASSIGGGSGANVLTF. The whole variable domain, filled in from reference TRBV7-2 and TRBJ2-6, reads GAGVSQSPSNKVTEKGKDVELRCDPISGHTALYWYRQSLGQGLEFLIYFQGNSAPDKSGLPSDRFSAERTGGSVSTLTIQRTQQEDSAVYLCASSIGGGSGANVLTFGAGSRLTVL.

The V call is TRBV19, the J call TRBJ2-4, with D possibly matching TRBD1 (5 bases). This CDR3 is 15 amino acids long. Germline V gene lookup returns CDR1 LNHDA and CDR2 SQIVND (reference sequence). V was shortened by 7 bases and J by 0 bases, with 13 bases between the two germline ends. CDR3 nucleotide sequence: TGTGCCAGTACGGACATCGGGCTAGCCAAAAACATTCAGTACTTC. Translating gives CASTDIGLAKNIQYF.

The rearrangement joins TRBV28 to TRBJ1-5; 11 positions match TRBD1. CDR1 is MDHEN and CDR2 is SYDVKM in the germline V gene. This CDR3 has 15 amino acids. After removal of 6 bases from V and 6 bases from J, the junction contained 7 bases not matched to a gene. Here the CDR3 DNA reads TGTGCCAGCAGCCGCGGACAGGGGGCAATTCAGCCCCAGCATTTT. Translating it yields CASSRGQGAIQPQHF.

V gene TRBV7-2 combines with J gene TRBJ1-6, with 7 bases fitting TRBD1. Germline V gene sequence: CDR1 SGHTA, CDR2 FQGNSA. The V segment lost 5 bases and the J segment 9 bases; nucleotides outside the gene matches: 10. The CDR3 sequence is 15 residues long. The CDR3 DNA sequence: TGTGCCAGCAGCGTACCGGACAGGAGGACTTCACCCCTCCACTTT. Translation gives CASSVPDRRTSPLHF.

This clone has only a few counts. This specimen includes other DNA sequences encoding the same CDR3. The rearrangement links TRBV6-5 to TRBJ2-7; tentatively, D is TRBD2 (5 bases). CDR1 is MNHEY and CDR2 is SVGAGI in the germline V gene. The CDR3 sequence is 12 residues long. V was shortened by 4 bases and J by 2 bases, with 6 bases between the two germline ends. CDR3 sequence (DNA): TGTGCCAGCAGTTCCGGGGCCTACGAGCAGTACTTC. It is translated as CASSSGAYEQYF.